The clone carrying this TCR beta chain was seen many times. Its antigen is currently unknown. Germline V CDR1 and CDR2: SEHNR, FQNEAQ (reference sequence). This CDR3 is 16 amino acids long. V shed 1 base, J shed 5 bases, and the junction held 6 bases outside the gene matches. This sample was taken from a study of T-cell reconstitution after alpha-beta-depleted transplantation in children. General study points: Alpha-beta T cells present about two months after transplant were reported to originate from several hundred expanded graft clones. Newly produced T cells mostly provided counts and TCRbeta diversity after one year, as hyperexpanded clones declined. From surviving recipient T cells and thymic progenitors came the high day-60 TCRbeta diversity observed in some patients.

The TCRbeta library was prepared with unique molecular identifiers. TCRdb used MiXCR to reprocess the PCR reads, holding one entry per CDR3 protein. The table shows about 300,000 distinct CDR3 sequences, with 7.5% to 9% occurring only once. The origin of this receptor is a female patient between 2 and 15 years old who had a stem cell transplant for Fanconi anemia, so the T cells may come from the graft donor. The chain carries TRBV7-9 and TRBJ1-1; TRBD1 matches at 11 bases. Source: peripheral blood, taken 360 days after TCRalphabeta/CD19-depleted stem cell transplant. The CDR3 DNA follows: TGTGCCAGCAGCTTAGGGGGACAGGGGGAAAGAACTGAAGCTTTCTTT. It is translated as CASSLGGQGERTEAFF.